The 18 T cell receptor beta chains listed next were all sequenced from one sample in a study of CD8+ T cells in alopecia areata. As the sequencing template, cDNA was produced by extracting RNA and reverse transcribing it. Profiling relied on immunoSEQ multiplex PCR, and the TCRdb table lists in-frame clones only, not all of them. Among approximately 99,000 clones listed, about 60% were seen once. The specimen was NKG2D-low CD8+ T cells sorted from blood. These receptors originate from a human donor with alopecia areata.

The chain carries TRBV7-6 and TRBJ2-1, with D perhaps TRBD2 (6 bases). The V gene lost 1 base and the J gene lost 7 bases, with 11 bases spanning the gap. CDR3 length equals 14 residues. The germline gives CDR1 SGHVS, CDR2 FNYEAQ. For the CDR3, the DNA is TGTGCCAGCAGCTTAGAGTCTAGCGCGAATGAGCAGTTCTTC. This encodes CASSLESSANEQFF.

The chain combines TRBV9 with TRBJ2-3, with a weak D call TRBD1 (6 bases). Trimming removed 3 bases from V and 2 bases from J, with 13 bases in between. CDR1 is SGDLS and CDR2 is YYNGEE in the germline V gene. CDR3 length equals 15 residues. CDR3: CASSAPGVTTDTQYF. CDR3 bases: TGTGCCAGCAGCGCCCCAGGGGTAACCACAGATACGCAGTATTTT.

This clone occurred a few times. The DNA for the CDR3 is TGCGCCAGCAGCCCCGGACAGCAAGAGACCCAGTACTTC. It translates to CASSPGQQETQYF. V and J are TRBV5-1 and TRBJ2-5; D possibly corresponds to TRBD1 (6 bases). Germline V gene lookup returns CDR1 SGHRS and CDR2 YFSETQ. This CDR3 is 13 amino acids long. With 4 bases removed from V and 2 bases from J, the gap between germline ends came to 9 bases.

This clone turned up a few times. The chain is built from TRBV2 and TRBJ2-1; D possibly matches TRBD1 or TRBD2 (5 bases each). The CDR3 contains 13 residues. The germline CDR1 and CDR2 sequences are SNHLY and FYNNEI. V was cut by 11 bases and J by 14 bases, with 25 bases left in between. In DNA form, the CDR3 reads TGTGCCGCATCCGGGGACGTCAAGAGAATTGAGTTCTTC. It encodes CAASGDVKRIEFF.

This chain links TRBV7-6 with TRBJ1-2; no reliable D call. Deletions cut 5 bases from V and 2 bases from J, with 9 bases between. This CDR3 is 13 amino acids long. Per germline, CDR1 SGHVS and CDR2 FNYEAQ. CDR3 protein: CASSSTENYGYTF. As DNA, the CDR3 is TGTGCCAGCAGCAGCACAGAGAACTATGGCTACACCTTC.

This clone was seen only a few times. V and J are TRBV7-9 and TRBJ2-5; TRBD2 aligns across 7 bases. Germline values: CDR1 SEHNR, CDR2 FQNEAQ (reference sequence). CDR3 length equals 17 residues. Germline trimming cut 3 bases from V and 4 bases from J; bases unmatched to any gene: 14. The DNA for the CDR3 is TGTGCCAGCAGCTTGCGGGAGCGAGACCCTACGGGAGAGACCCAGTACTTC. Its protein product is CASSLRERDPTGETQYF.

In its sample, this clone was seen a few times. The chain couples TRBV19 to TRBJ1-1; D uncertain. The V gene's germline CDR1 is LNHDA and CDR2 SQIVND (reference sequence). This CDR3 has 13 residues. Trimming shortened V by 1 base and J by 5 bases, and 8 bases separated the two germline ends. The CDR3 DNA reads TGTGCCAGTAGTATAGTGGGTGGGACTGAAGCTTTCTTT. Protein sequence: CASSIVGGTEAFF.

As for this clone: A read error is the likely source, as a far larger clone sits one nucleotide away. V and J are TRBV14 and TRBJ2-7; TRBD2 aligns across 9 bases. The trim removed 3 bases at V and 3 bases at J, leaving 3 bases unmatched. The CDR3 contains 14 residues. Germline loops: CDR1 SGHDN, CDR2 FVKESK. CDR3 sequence reads: CASSQEREDYEQYF. The DNA for the CDR3 is TGTGCCAGCAGCCAGGAGCGGGAGGACTACGAGCAGTACTTC.

This chain connects TRBV9 to TRBJ2-1; TRBD2 matches 7 bases. Germline V gene lookup returns CDR1 SGDLS and CDR2 YYNGEE. V shed 0 bases and J 6 bases; nucleotides not matched to a gene: 6. This CDR3 has 15 residues. The CDR3 DNA follows: TGTGCCAGCAGCGTAGACCTAGCGGTTGGCAATGAGCAGTTCTTC. Its translation: CASSVDLAVGNEQFF.

This clone turned up a few times. V gene TRBV7-9 combines with J gene TRBJ2-2; D not certain. Germline-derived CDR1 and CDR2 are SEHNR and FQNEAQ (reference sequence). This CDR3 contains 12 residues. Trimming took off 6 bases at V and 3 bases at J, with 5 bases between the two ends. The CDR3, as DNA: TGTGCCAGCAGTTACGACACCGGGGAGCTGTTTTTT. Translation: CASSYDTGELFF.

V and J are TRBV4-1 and TRBJ2-1; TRBD1 agrees at 7 bases. J gave up 4 bases and V 2 bases, and 11 bases lay outside the gene matches. Germline V gene lookup returns CDR1 MGHRA and CDR2 YSYEKL. This CDR3 has 17 amino acids. CDR3 residues: CASSQTLVGQPYNEQFF. The CDR3 nucleotides are TGCGCCAGCAGCCAAACTCTGGTGGGACAGCCGTACAATGAGCAGTTCTTC.

This clone was seen a handful of times. The chain couples TRBV19 to TRBJ2-5; D gene uncertain. The V and J ends lost 2 bases and 1 base respectively, with 11 bases between them. The CDR3 consists of 15 residues. CDR1 is LNHDA and CDR2 is SQIVND in the germline V gene (reference sequence). This CDR3 reads CASSIWAAPQETQYF. The CDR3 nucleotides read TGTGCCAGTAGTATATGGGCGGCACCCCAAGAGACCCAGTACTTC.

The CDR3 nucleotides read TGCGCCAGCAGCTGGACTAGCGGTGGCTCCTACGAGCAGTACTTC. Amino acids: CASSWTSGGSYEQYF. This chain connects TRBV5-1 to TRBJ2-7; 10 bases agree with TRBD2. This CDR3 is 15 amino acids long. V lost 3 bases to trimming and J lost 0 bases; unmatched junction nucleotides: 3. Germline V gene sequence: CDR1 SGHRS, CDR2 YFSETQ.

The chain uses TRBV29-1 and TRBJ2-2, with 9 bases matching TRBD2. This CDR3 contains 15 residues. The J segment lost 4 bases and the V segment lost 0 bases, leaving 3 bases of the junction unmatched. Germline V gene data show CDR1 as SQVTM and CDR2 as ANQGSEA. CDR3: CSVEEPSGITGELFF. The CDR3 DNA reads TGCAGCGTTGAAGAACCTAGCGGGATCACCGGGGAGCTGTTTTTT.

This chain links TRBV9 with TRBJ2-2; no definite D call. Germline V gene lookup returns CDR1 SGDLS and CDR2 YYNGEE. V lost 4 bases, J lost 4 bases, and 11 bases lay in between. The CDR3 length is 14 residues. CDR3 region: CASSSSTSTGELFF. The CDR3, as DNA: TGTGCCAGCAGCTCCTCGACCAGCACCGGGGAGCTGTTTTTT.

The table lists this clone with a few counts. V gene TRBV19 combines with J gene TRBJ2-7; no clear D. The V gene's germline CDR1 is LNHDA and CDR2 SQIVND (reference sequence). There are 11 residues in the CDR3. V shed 8 bases and J shed 3 bases, with 8 bases lying between them. As DNA, the CDR3 is TGTGCCAGTCAGGATGACTACGAGCAGTACTTC. Translated, it gives CASQDDYEQYF.

The chain uses TRBV4-1 and TRBJ2-1, with D hard to call. The CDR3 has 16 amino acids. Germline CDR1 and CDR2: MGHRA and YSYEKL. With 0 bases removed from V and 3 bases from J, the gap between germline ends came to 12 bases. This chain's CDR3 is CASSQDEAGYYNEQFF. The CDR3 DNA is TGCGCCAGCAGCCAAGATGAGGCCGGGTACTACAATGAGCAGTTCTTC.

CDR3 sequence: CATSTASSGANVLTF. In DNA, the CDR3 is TGTGCCACCTCTACGGCCAGCTCTGGGGCCAACGTCCTGACTTTC. V is TRBV15 and J is TRBJ2-6; no reliable D call. CDR1 and CDR2 (germline): LNHNV, YYDKDF (reference sequence). V was pared by 8 bases and J by 0 bases, with 11 bases between. The CDR3 sequence is 15 residues long.